One and the same sample provided the 20 T cell receptor beta chains below, sequenced in a study of blood T cells in healthy people across ages. Sample-barcoded 5' priming and a J-beta primer mix drove a second PCR of about 6 to 12 cycles. Each CDR3 protein is one row after TCRdb ran MiXCR on the 5' RACE reads. The sample consists of about 1,800,000 distinct CDR3 sequences, roughly 27% of them appearing once. The sample was blood. Receptor source: a woman aged 30 to 39 in good health.

The V and J genes are TRBV5-1 and TRBJ2-1; perhaps TRBD2 as D (6 bases). V was pared by 0 bases and J by 5 bases, with 12 bases between. In germline, CDR1 is SGHRS, CDR2 YFSETQ. The CDR3 is 15 residues long. The CDR3 coding sequence is TGCGCCAGCAGCTTGGCAGCGGGCCCGGACAATGAGCAGTTCTTC. Protein: CASSLAAGPDNEQFF.

This chain links TRBV21-1 with TRBJ2-5; the table assigns TRBD1, which was not confirmed against the DNA. TRBV21-1 counts as a pseudogene. There are 13 residues in the CDR3. For the CDR3, the DNA is TGTGCCAGCAGCCCCGGGCCCCCCAAGACCCAGTACTTC. Translated, it gives CASSPGPPKTQYF.

The chain is built from TRBV7-3 and TRBJ2-5, with 10 positions matching TRBD2. Trimming cost V 2 bases and J 5 bases; bases outside gene matches: 8. This CDR3 is 16 amino acids long. Germline CDR1 SGHTA, CDR2 FQGTGA. The CDR3 coding sequence is TGTGCCAGCAGCTTAGGTGCTAGCGGGGGCTTTGAGACCCAGTACTTC. It is translated as CASSLGASGGFETQYF.

This clonotype has at least ten counts. The rearrangement uses TRBV28 and TRBJ2-7; TRBD2 might be the D (7 bases). The V end lost 2 bases, the J end lost 1 base, and 12 bases lay between the germline ends. Germline CDR1 reads MDHEN; CDR2 reads SYDVKM. The CDR3 is made up of 15 amino acids. The CDR3 reads CASSLGGGPSYEQYF. In DNA, the CDR3 is TGTGCCAGCAGTTTAGGGGGGGGGCCATCCTACGAGCAGTACTTC.

The chain uses TRBV11-2 and TRBJ2-7, with D unresolved. The CDR3 has 14 residues. Trimming pared 3 bases from V and 1 base from J, leaving 10 bases between. Germline V lookup: CDR1 SGHAT, CDR2 FQNNGV. The CDR3 DNA follows: TGTGCCAGCAGCTTTCCGGCACAGTCCTACGAGCAGTACTTC. Translated: CASSFPAQSYEQYF.

This chain connects TRBV9 to TRBJ2-3; perhaps TRBD1 as D (6 bases). The germline V gene has CDR1 SGDLS and CDR2 YYNGEE. Trimming removed 1 base at V and 6 bases at J, with 15 bases between. The CDR3 covers 15 residues. The DNA of the CDR3 is TGTGCCAGCAGCGTACGAGGGGGATCTTGGGATACGCAGTATTTT. It specifies CASSVRGGSWDTQYF.

For this clonotype: A junction end diverges from the germline sequence, so it may reflect a read error. The V gene is TRBV20-1, the J gene TRBJ2-7, with a tentative D call TRBD2 (5 bases). Looked up from germline, CDR1 is DFQATT and CDR2 is SNEGSKA (reference sequence). The CDR3 spans 12 residues. In DNA, the CDR3 is TGCAGTACTAGAGAGGGCGGCTACGAGCAGTACTTC. Amino acids: CSTREGGYEQYF.

This clonotype was counted many times. The gene calls are TRBV29-1 and TRBJ2-1; the D gene is possibly TRBD1 (5 bases). Germline V gene lookup returns CDR1 SQVTM and CDR2 ANQGSEA. This CDR3 is 14 amino acids long. Between the trimmed V and J ends, which lost 4 bases and 0 bases, there was a span of 10 bases. CDR3 nucleotides: TGCAGCGTTGGGACACCAATCTCCTACAATGAGCAGTTCTTC. Its translation: CSVGTPISYNEQFF.

Only one count was recorded for this clonotype. The rearrangement joins TRBV12-3 or TRBV12-4 to TRBJ2-7; no definite D call. The CDR3 runs to 14 residues. Trimming stripped 6 bases from V and 2 bases from J, with 14 bases between. CDR3 bases: TGTGCCAGCAGCCCGTTGGGGAAGACCTACGAGCAGTACTTC. Encoded protein: CASSPLGKTYEQYF.

Only a few counts were recorded for this clonotype. The chain links TRBV5-1 to TRBJ1-2; D perhaps matches TRBD1 (5 bases). The V gene lost 4 bases and the J gene lost 6 bases, with 16 bases spanning the gap. Germline lookup yields CDR1 SGHRS and CDR2 YFSETQ. The length of the CDR3 is 14 residues. CDR3 loop: CASSLVQDKDGYTF. For the CDR3, the DNA is TGCGCCAGCAGCCTAGTACAGGATAAGGATGGCTACACCTTC.

The chain has TRBV5-1 and TRBJ1-2; 7 positions agree with TRBD1. V lost 2 bases, J lost 5 bases, and 18 bases stayed unmatched. Per the germline V gene, CDR1 is SGHRS and CDR2 is YFSETQ. The CDR3 covers 18 residues. The CDR3 DNA follows: TGCGCCAGCAGCTTCTTAACCGACAGGGTGAGAGGGAAGTATGGCTACACCTTC. This sequence encodes CASSFLTDRVRGKYGYTF.

This chain uses TRBV5-1 with TRBJ2-6; no reliable D call. CDR1 is SGHRS and CDR2 is YFSETQ in the germline V gene. Trimming cost V 7 bases and J 0 bases, with 11 bases left between them. CDR3 size: 15 residues. The DNA of the CDR3 is TGCGCCAGCGGCGCCCCTTCCTCTGGGGCCAACGTCCTGACTTTC. As protein: CASGAPSSGANVLTF.

The V call is TRBV20-1, the J call TRBJ2-1; D not resolved. In germline, CDR1 is DFQATT, CDR2 SNEGSKA (reference sequence). Trimming took off 0 bases at V and 7 bases at J, with 7 bases between the two ends. This CDR3 region has 12 residues. The CDR3 bases are TGCAGTGCTAGAGAACCCGTGAATGAGCAGTTCTTC. Its protein product is CSAREPVNEQFF.

This clonotype appeared many times. This sequence joins TRBV12-3 or TRBV12-4 and TRBJ2-1; maybe TRBD1 (7 bases). The CDR3 extends over 15 amino acids. V lost 2 bases to trimming and J lost 4 bases, with 12 bases between them. In DNA, the CDR3 is TGTGCCAGCAGTTTACGTCAGGGGGGATACAATGAGCAGTTCTTC. Protein sequence: CASSLRQGGYNEQFF.

Of note for this clonotype: This may be a read error, as it is one base from a much larger clone. The rearrangement joins TRBV4-3 to TRBJ2-1; 8 nucleotides agree with TRBD2. The end of the DNA aligns better with TRBJ2-7, so the J call may be wrong. The CDR3 totals 17 residues. Germline assignment: CDR1 LGHNA and CDR2 YSLEER. The CDR3 nucleotides read TGCGCCAGCAGCCAAGGGACTTTAAGCGGGGGATACAATGAGCAGTACTTC. Translated, it gives CASSQGTLSGGYNEQYF.

This chain uses TRBV11-2 with TRBJ2-5; the match to TRBD1 covers 11 bases. The germline V gene encodes CDR1 SGHAT and CDR2 FQNNGV. With V trimmed by 1 base and J by 4 bases, 5 bases remained unmatched. The CDR3 sequence is 16 residues long. The CDR3, as DNA: TGTGCCAGCAGCTTAGGGGACAGGGGGTCTCGAGAGACCCAGTACTTC. It yields the protein CASSLGDRGSRETQYF.

The CDR3 spells CASSGGAFEGYTF. The CDR3 nucleotides are TGTGCCAGCAGCGGGGGCGCGTTTGAGGGCTACACCTTC. V and J are TRBV12-3 or TRBV12-4 and TRBJ1-2; tentative D call: TRBD1 (6 bases). V lost 6 bases and J lost 8, with 16 bases in between. The CDR3 consists of 13 residues.

The rearrangement links TRBV5-5 to TRBJ1-6; the D gene is possibly TRBD1 (5 bases). Deletions cut 4 bases from V and 8 bases from J, with 13 bases between. The germline V gene encodes CDR1 SGHKS and CDR2 YYEKEE (reference sequence). This CDR3 contains 14 residues. DNA of the CDR3: TGTGCCAGCAGCCGGGACCGGAGGGATTCACCCCTCCACTTT. Amino acid sequence: CASSRDRRDSPLHF.

The chain has TRBV20-1 and TRBJ1-2; D unclear. The CDR3 spans 12 residues. Germline assignment: CDR1 DFQATT and CDR2 SNEGSKA (reference sequence). V lost 3 bases, J lost 1 base, and 6 bases lay in between. CDR3 amino acids: CSARIVNYGYTF. The CDR3 bases are TGCAGTGCTAGGATCGTTAACTATGGCTACACCTTC.

The chain uses TRBV7-9 and TRBJ2-1; D might be TRBD2 (5 bases). V was clipped by 1 base and J by 6 bases, with 13 bases between them. Germline CDR1 SEHNR, CDR2 FQNEAQ (reference sequence). The CDR3 sequence is 15 residues long. Here the CDR3 DNA reads TGTGCCAGCAGCTTAGGGTCTAGCCAGGTCAATGAGCAGTTCTTC. Translated, it gives CASSLGSSQVNEQFF.